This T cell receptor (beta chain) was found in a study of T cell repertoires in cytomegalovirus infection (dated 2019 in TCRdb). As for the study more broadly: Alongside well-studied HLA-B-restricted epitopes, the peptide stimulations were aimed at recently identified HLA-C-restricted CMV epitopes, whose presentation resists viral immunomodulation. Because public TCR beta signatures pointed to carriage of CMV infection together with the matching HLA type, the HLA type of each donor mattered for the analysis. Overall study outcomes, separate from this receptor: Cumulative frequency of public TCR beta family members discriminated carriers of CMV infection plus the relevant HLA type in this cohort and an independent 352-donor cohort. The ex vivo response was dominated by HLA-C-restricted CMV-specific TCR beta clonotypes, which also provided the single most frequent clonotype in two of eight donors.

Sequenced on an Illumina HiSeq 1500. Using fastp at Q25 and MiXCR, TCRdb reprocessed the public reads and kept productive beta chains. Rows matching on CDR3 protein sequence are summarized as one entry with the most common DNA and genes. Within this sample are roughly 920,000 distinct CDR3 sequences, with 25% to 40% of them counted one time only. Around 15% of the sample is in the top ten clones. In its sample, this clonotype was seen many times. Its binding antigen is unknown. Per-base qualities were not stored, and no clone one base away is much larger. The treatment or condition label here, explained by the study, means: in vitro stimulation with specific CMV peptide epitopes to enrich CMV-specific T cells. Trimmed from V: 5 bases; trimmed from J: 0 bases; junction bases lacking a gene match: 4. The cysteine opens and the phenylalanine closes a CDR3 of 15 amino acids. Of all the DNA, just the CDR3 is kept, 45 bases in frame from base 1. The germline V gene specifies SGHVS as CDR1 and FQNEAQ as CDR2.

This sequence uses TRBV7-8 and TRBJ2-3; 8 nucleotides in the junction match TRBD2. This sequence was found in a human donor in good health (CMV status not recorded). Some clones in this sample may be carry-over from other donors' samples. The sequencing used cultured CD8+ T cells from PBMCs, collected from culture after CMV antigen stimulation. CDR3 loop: CASSRRGGSTDTQYF. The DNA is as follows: TGTGCCAGCAGCCGCCGCGGGGGGAGCACAGATACGCAGTATTTT.